The 7 T cell receptor beta chains below come from one sample, sequenced in a study of radiation and T cells in renal cell carcinoma. Documented time point: blood 4 weeks post-SBRT, at nephrectomy. Treatment described: 15 Gy SBRT to primary tumor, nephrectomy 4 weeks later. The assay was immunoSEQ multiplex PCR, and TCRdb's table has in-frame clones only and misses some. This table holds some 80,000 clones, roughly 80% found once. Sequencing was performed on blood, taken from a patient whose treatment included radiotherapy and nephrectomy. These receptors were taken from a woman aged 60-70 years with renal cell carcinoma.

V is TRBV5-8 and J is TRBJ2-1; tentative D call: TRBD1 (5 bases). The CDR3 consists of 16 residues. Germline V gene lookup returns CDR1 SGHTS and CDR2 YDEGEE. The germline V and J ends were trimmed by 0 bases and 9 bases, with 19 bases remaining between them. Here the CDR3 reads CASSLAFGRETSEQFF. The CDR3 DNA reads as TGTGCCAGCAGCTTGGCCTTTGGCAGGGAAACGTCTGAGCAGTTCTTC.

The chain combines TRBV19 with TRBJ1-4; D ambiguous. This CDR3 region has 16 residues. The V end lost 0 bases, the J end lost 2 bases, and 10 bases lay between the germline ends. Germline V CDR1 and CDR2: LNHDA, SQIVND (reference sequence). The CDR3 spells CASSIEARSTNEKLFF. CDR3 DNA: TGTGCCAGTAGTATAGAAGCCCGCTCGACTAATGAAAAACTGTTTTTT.

The genes are TRBV9 and TRBJ2-3; D possibly uses TRBD1 or TRBD2 (5 bases each). The CDR3 has 14 residues. V lost 4 bases and J 2 bases, leaving 11 bases between the germline ends. The V gene's germline CDR1 is SGDLS and CDR2 YYNGEE. CDR3 DNA: TGTGCCAGCAGCTCGGGACCGGCCACAGATACGCAGTATTTT. Translated, it gives CASSSGPATDTQYF. Combining the CDR3 with reference TRBV9 and TRBJ2-3 gives the whole variable domain DSGVTQTPKHLITATGQRVTLRCSPRSGDLSVYWYQQSLDQGLQFLIQYYNGEERAKGNILERFSAQQFPDLHSELNLSSLELGDSALYFCASSSGPATDTQYFGPGTRLTVL.

The DNA of the CDR3 is TGTGCCAGCCGCCCGGGGGGAGTAGGTGGAGAGACCCAGTACTTC. This encodes CASRPGGVGGETQYF. J is TRBJ2-5 and V is TRBV5-4, with 7 bases fitting TRBD2. Germline values: CDR1 SGHNT, CDR2 YYREEE (reference sequence). The CDR3 spans 15 residues. The V segment lost 7 bases and the J segment 4 bases; nucleotides outside the gene matches: 13.

V is TRBV7-8 and J is TRBJ1-1; a possible D gene is TRBD1 (6 bases). CDR3 length equals 15 residues. Trimming stripped 3 bases from V and 6 bases from J, with 17 bases between. Per the germline V gene, CDR1 is SGHVS and CDR2 is FQNEAQ. The CDR3 DNA reads as TGTGCCAGCAGCTTTCGCTATGGGGGGGCAGCTGAAGCTTTCTTT. It yields the protein CASSFRYGGAAEAFF.

The gene calls are TRBV10-1 and TRBJ1-6, with D perhaps matching TRBD1 (5 bases). This CDR3 has 14 residues. The germline CDR1 and CDR2 sequences are WNHNN and SYGVQD (reference sequence). Trimming removed 6 bases at V and 7 bases at J, with 13 bases between. CDR3 protein: CASSEGIPNSPLHF. CDR3 nucleotides: TGCGCCAGCAGCGAGGGGATCCCAAATTCACCCCTCCACTTT.

This clone was counted a single time. The chain has TRBV9 and TRBJ1-2, with D uncertain. This CDR3 region has 13 residues. V was clipped by 6 bases and J by 0 bases, with 9 bases between them. Germline V gene sequence: CDR1 SGDLS, CDR2 YYNGEE. DNA of the CDR3: TGTGCCAGCACGACGGTAGCTAACTATGGCTACACCTTC. Translation: CASTTVANYGYTF.